Listed below are T cell receptor beta chains from one sample, sequenced in a study of beta chain features in type 1 diabetes. Some clones are missing from TCRdb's copy, which holds only in-frame ones; the method was immunoSEQ multiplex PCR. The table has roughly 370,000 clones, approximately 15% seen once. The sequenced sample was naive CD4+ T cells from blood. These receptors all stem from a man aged 30-40 years in good health. Each CDR3 is given with its conserved first and last residue. Only part of the rows carry a size: once, few, many, or a class if the clone is expanded.

j_call: TRBJ1-5; clone_size: many; v_call: TRBV30; cdr3_aa: CAWRSGPNQPQHF
j_call: TRBJ2-1; clone_size: .; v_call: TRBV4-3; cdr3_aa: CASSLGLAAYNEQFF
j_call: TRBJ2-1; clone_size: .; v_call: TRBV13; cdr3_aa: CASSTADRYNEQFF
j_call: TRBJ1-4; clone_size: few; v_call: TRBV27; cdr3_aa: CASRRQPKLFF
j_call: TRBJ1-4; clone_size: few; v_call: TRBV5-1; cdr3_aa: CASSPETRGRRGEKLFF
j_call: TRBJ1-4; clone_size: .; v_call: TRBV29-1; cdr3_aa: CSARTNEKLFF
j_call: TRBJ1-3; clone_size: few; v_call: TRBV2; cdr3_aa: CASISQGSGNTIYF
j_call: TRBJ2-1; clone_size: few; v_call: TRBV5-4; cdr3_aa: CASKRNNEQFF
j_call: TRBJ1-2; clone_size: few; v_call: TRBV30; cdr3_aa: CAWSVLSGSGYTF
j_call: TRBJ2-7; clone_size: few; v_call: TRBV11-2; cdr3_aa: CASSQTGREQYF
j_call: TRBJ2-1; clone_size: .; v_call: TRBV9; cdr3_aa: CASSVAASSYNEQFF
j_call: TRBJ2-3; clone_size: .; v_call: TRBV4-3; cdr3_aa: CASSQETGVYQGQYF
j_call: TRBJ2-5; clone_size: many; v_call: TRBV7-9; cdr3_aa: CASSPRVGEETQYF
j_call: TRBJ2-3; clone_size: few; v_call: TRBV5-1; cdr3_aa: CASSTGLAGSTDTQYF
j_call: TRBJ2-3; clone_size: .; v_call: TRBV6-5; cdr3_aa: CASSYSQVNTDTQYF
j_call: TRBJ2-5; clone_size: few; v_call: TRBV29-1; cdr3_aa: CSVNRGKETQYF
j_call: TRBJ2-3; clone_size: .; v_call: TRBV29-1; cdr3_aa: CSVVGRSTDTQYF
j_call: TRBJ1-4; clone_size: few; v_call: TRBV6-6; cdr3_aa: CASSYVGEKLFF
j_call: TRBJ2-5; clone_size: .; v_call: TRBV2; cdr3_aa: CASSRDYGQETQYF
j_call: TRBJ2-3; clone_size: few; v_call: TRBV29-1; cdr3_aa: CSTRDLVFEGTQYF
j_call: TRBJ1-2; clone_size: .; v_call: TRBV30; cdr3_aa: CAWSVPGVRGYTF
j_call: TRBJ2-7; clone_size: few; v_call: TRBV5-1; cdr3_aa: CASRGTSTYEQYF
j_call: TRBJ2-3; clone_size: .; v_call: TRBV7-2; cdr3_aa: CASSTTSGGGGQYF
j_call: TRBJ1-4; clone_size: few; v_call: TRBV5-4; cdr3_aa: CASSTTGEEKLFF
j_call: TRBJ2-1; clone_size: .; v_call: TRBV19; cdr3_aa: CASSIRPAEQFF
j_call: TRBJ2-2; clone_size: few; v_call: TRBV7-6; cdr3_aa: CASSLEGQATGELFF
j_call: TRBJ2-1; clone_size: .; v_call: TRBV6-1; cdr3_aa: CASSDVTFSSYNEQFF
j_call: TRBJ2-7; clone_size: few; v_call: TRBV29-1; cdr3_aa: CSVEDRGTGLHEQYF
j_call: TRBJ2-4; clone_size: few; v_call: TRBV12-2; cdr3_aa: CASRITAKNIQYF
j_call: TRBJ1-1; clone_size: few; v_call: TRBV4-1; cdr3_aa: CASSQRAARLHTEAFF
j_call: TRBJ1-4; clone_size: .; v_call: TRBV4-1; cdr3_aa: CASSQVRLNEKLFF
j_call: TRBJ2-3; clone_size: .; v_call: TRBV4-3; cdr3_aa: CASSLDRVSTDTQYF
j_call: TRBJ1-1; clone_size: .; v_call: TRBV18; cdr3_aa: CASCTGNTEAFF
j_call: TRBJ2-3; clone_size: few; v_call: TRBV9; cdr3_aa: CASNRPGGIGDTQYF
j_call: TRBJ1-3; clone_size: few; v_call: TRBV30; cdr3_aa: CAWRGANGNTIYF
j_call: TRBJ2-3; clone_size: .; v_call: TRBV5-1; cdr3_aa: CASSLATGADTQYF
j_call: TRBJ2-5; clone_size: .; v_call: TRBV18; cdr3_aa: CASSGQVEGQYF
j_call: TRBJ2-1; clone_size: few; v_call: TRBV5-4; cdr3_aa: CASTTSPTSSGEQFF
j_call: TRBJ1-1; clone_size: .; v_call: TRBV5-6; cdr3_aa: CASKNRNPEAFF
j_call: TRBJ1-2; clone_size: .; v_call: TRBV10-3; cdr3_aa: CAISDTANYGYTF
j_call: TRBJ2-1; clone_size: .; v_call: TRBV11-2; cdr3_aa: CASTRSDVEQFF
j_call: TRBJ2-7; clone_size: .; v_call: TRBV5-1; cdr3_aa: CASSLNSYEQYF